This T cell receptor (beta chain) was observed in a study of blood T cell repertoires in COVID-19. Sequencing was performed with immunoSEQ multiplex PCR; in TCRdb, only in-frame clones are kept and a portion is missing. Among roughly 130,000 clones listed, about 88% were seen once. V lost 3 bases and J lost 3; bases outside the gene matches: 10. This CDR3 region has 16 residues. Germline V lookup: CDR1 SGDLS, CDR2 YYNGEE. The origin of this receptor is a man aged 55-75 years with COVID-19, enrolled during active disease. The J gene is TRBJ2-7, the V gene TRBV9, with 9 bases fitting TRBD1. Sequenced material: peripheral blood. CDR3 bases: TGTGCCAGCAGCGAGGGTGGGACAGGGATCCTCTACGAGCAGTACTTC. Encoded protein: CASSEGGTGILYEQYF.